Listed here are 12 T cell receptor beta chains from one sample, sequenced in a study of shared clonotypes between healthy human individuals. Sequenced by immunoSEQ multiplex PCR; TCRdb stores in-frame clones only, minus some. There are around 440,000 clones in the sample; around 77% occur only once, and 12% lies in the top ten. The specimen was PBMCs. Receptors were obtained from a woman aged 40 to 55 in good health. Some clones in this sample may be carry-over from other donors' samples.

The chain uses TRBV7-6 and TRBJ1-1; D unresolved. Trimming shortened V by 2 bases and J by 4 bases, and 5 bases separated the two germline ends. This CDR3 has 12 residues. Looked up from germline, CDR1 is SGHVS and CDR2 is FNYEAQ. In DNA form, the CDR3 reads TGTGCCAGCAGCTTATTCAGCACTGAAGCTTTCTTT. Its protein is CASSLFSTEAFF.

The chain is built from TRBV9 and TRBJ2-1, with a possible D match to TRBD2 (6 bases). In germline, CDR1 is SGDLS, CDR2 YYNGEE. The CDR3 spans 16 residues. V shed 0 bases and J shed 7 bases, with 17 bases lying between them. As DNA, the CDR3 is TGTGCCAGCAGCGTAGCGGGTGGGGGGACGGTTAATGAGCAGTTCTTC. Its protein product is CASSVAGGGTVNEQFF.

V usage is TRBV5-1 and J usage is TRBJ2-2, with D perhaps TRBD1 (5 bases). V was cut by 0 bases and J by 5 bases, with 8 bases left in between. CDR3 length: 14 residues. Germline assignment: CDR1 SGHRS and CDR2 YFSETQ. This chain's CDR3 is CASSLAQGTGELFF. The DNA of the CDR3 is TGCGCCAGCAGCTTGGCCCAGGGAACCGGGGAGCTGTTTTTT.

The rearrangement joins TRBV27 to TRBJ2-5; 9 bases line up with TRBD2. The CDR3 length is 13 residues. Trimming cost V 5 bases and J 4 bases; bases outside gene matches: 2. In germline, CDR1 is MNHEY, CDR2 SMNVEV (reference sequence). This chain's CDR3 is CASSELAGETQYF. CDR3 DNA sequence: TGTGCCAGCAGTGAACTAGCGGGAGAGACCCAGTACTTC.

Comments on this clone: This likely reflects a read error, since a far larger clone is one base away. Additional DNA sequences in this sample encode the identical CDR3. This chain links TRBV29-1 with TRBJ2-3; TRBD2 agrees at 7 bases. This CDR3 is 12 amino acids long. Per the germline V gene, CDR1 is SQVTM and CDR2 is ANQGSEA. CDR3 DNA: TGCAGCGTAGAATCTCTAGCGGTTACGCAATATTTT. Encoded protein: CSVESLAVTQYF.

This chain uses TRBV6-1 with TRBJ2-3; D remains ambiguous. This CDR3 comprises 14 residues. Germline V gene sequence: CDR1 MNHNS, CDR2 SASEGT. The V end was cut by 8 bases, the J end by 2 bases, with 14 bases between. The CDR3 spells CASSAQTDTDTQYF. In nucleotides, the CDR3 is TGTGCCAGCTCAGCCCAGACGGACACAGATACGCAGTATTTT.

The chain links TRBV15 to TRBJ2-7; TRBD2 agrees at 10 bases. V gave up 1 base and J gave up 2 bases; unmatched junction bases: 2. The germline gives CDR1 LNHNV, CDR2 YYDKDF (reference sequence). The CDR3 loop spans 15 amino acids. DNA for the CDR3: TGTGCCACCAGCAGAGCGCTAGCGGGGGCCTACGAGCAGTACTTC. Its translation: CATSRALAGAYEQYF.

The rearrangement joins TRBV7-3 to TRBJ1-5; TRBD1 is a possible D gene (5 bases). This CDR3 contains 13 residues. V was cut by 5 bases and J by 7 bases, with 12 bases left in between. Looked up from germline, CDR1 is SGHTA and CDR2 is FQGTGA. CDR3 sequence: CASSPRGGQPQHF. CDR3 nucleotides: TGTGCCAGCAGCCCGCGGGGGGGGCAGCCCCAGCATTTT.

This chain connects TRBV4-2 to TRBJ1-3, with D perhaps TRBD1 (5 bases). The CDR3 loop spans 14 amino acids. Per germline, CDR1 LGHNA and CDR2 YNFKEQ. Deletions cut 2 bases from V and 1 base from J, with 6 bases between. The CDR3 DNA reads as TGTGCCAGCAGCCAACAGGGTTCTGGAAACACCATATATTTT. Protein sequence: CASSQQGSGNTIYF.

Points on this clone: Just one base apart from a much larger clone, this may be a read error. The chain recombines TRBV7-9 with TRBJ2-1; 13 nucleotides align to TRBD2. Trimming cost V 1 base and J 3 bases; bases outside gene matches: 0. The CDR3 is made up of 16 amino acids. In germline, CDR1 is SEHNR, CDR2 FQNEAQ (reference sequence). CDR3 bases: TGTGCCAGCAGCTTAGGGACTAGCGGGAGCTACAATGAGCAGTTCTTC. It specifies CASSLGTSGSYNEQFF.

A remark on this clone: The sample holds other DNA sequences that translate to the same CDR3. CDR3 nucleotide sequence: TGTGCCACCAGCAGAGATCAGGCGGGAATCCAAGAGACCCAGTACTTC. Translated: CATSRDQAGIQETQYF. V is TRBV15 and J is TRBJ2-5; weak D call: TRBD2 (6 bases). CDR3 size: 16 residues. Germline values: CDR1 LNHNV, CDR2 YYDKDF (reference sequence). V was shortened by 0 bases and J by 1 base, with 12 bases between the two germline ends.

V and J are TRBV7-8 and TRBJ2-1; D uncertain. This CDR3 has 15 residues. Trimming took 5 bases from V and 1 from J, leaving 12 bases between them. CDR1 and CDR2 from the germline V gene are SGHVS and FQNEAQ. The CDR3, as DNA: TGTGCCAGCAGCCCCCCGGGTAGTTCCTACAATGAGCAGTTCTTC. Encoded protein: CASSPPGSSYNEQFF. Full variable domain (remainder filled in from reference TRBV7-8 and TRBJ2-1): GAGVSQSPRYKVAKRGQDVALRCDPISGHVSLFWYQQALGQGPEFLTYFQNEAQLDKSGLPSDRFFAERPEGSVSTLKIQRTQQEDSAVYLCASSPPGSSYNEQFFGPGTRLTVL.